This T cell receptor beta chain derives from a study of blood T cell repertoires in COVID-19. The repertoire was sequenced with immunoSEQ multiplex PCR; TCRdb's copy has only in-frame clones and lacks some. The table lists over 300,000 clones, more than 75% of them singletons. Germline V gene lookup returns CDR1 SEHNR and CDR2 FQNEAQ (reference sequence). After removal of 5 bases from V and 2 bases from J, the junction contained 12 bases not matched to a gene. The CDR3 sequence is 17 residues long. This TCR came from a woman aged 25 to 45 with acute COVID-19. The material sequenced was PBMCs or T cells enriched from blood (not recorded which). The gene calls are TRBV7-9 and TRBJ2-3; 8 bases agree with TRBD2. The CDR3 nucleotides are TGTGCCAGCAGCCTCCTCCCTGGGCGGGGGGTCACAGATACGCAGTATTTT. This codes for CASSLLPGRGVTDTQYF.